The clone carrying this TCR beta chain came up a few times. Its antigen is unknown. The sample belongs to a study of T-cell memory formation after mild COVID-19. Each CDR3 protein gets one entry after TCRdb re-called the 5' RACE reads with MiXCR. The sample has approximately 260,000 distinct CDR3 sequences; approximately 18% are singletons. Overall study findings and caveats: CD8+ contracting clones occupied EMRA, while CD4+ ones occupied mainly CM and EM.

The CDR3 totals 15 residues. Trimming removed 7 bases from V and 0 bases from J, with 13 bases in between. Germline V gene lookup returns CDR1 MNHEY and CDR2 SVGAGI. This chain connects TRBV6-5 to TRBJ1-5, with D unresolved. This clonotype was sampled from a young man who had mild COVID-19 (a few samples of this study predate the infection). Cell type and time point are not known. Source material: PBMCs or a T cell subset sorted from them (not recorded which). The CDR3: CASNPTSNSNQPQHF. CDR3 nucleotide sequence: TGTGCCAGCAATCCTACTAGTAATAGCAATCAGCCCCAGCATTTT.